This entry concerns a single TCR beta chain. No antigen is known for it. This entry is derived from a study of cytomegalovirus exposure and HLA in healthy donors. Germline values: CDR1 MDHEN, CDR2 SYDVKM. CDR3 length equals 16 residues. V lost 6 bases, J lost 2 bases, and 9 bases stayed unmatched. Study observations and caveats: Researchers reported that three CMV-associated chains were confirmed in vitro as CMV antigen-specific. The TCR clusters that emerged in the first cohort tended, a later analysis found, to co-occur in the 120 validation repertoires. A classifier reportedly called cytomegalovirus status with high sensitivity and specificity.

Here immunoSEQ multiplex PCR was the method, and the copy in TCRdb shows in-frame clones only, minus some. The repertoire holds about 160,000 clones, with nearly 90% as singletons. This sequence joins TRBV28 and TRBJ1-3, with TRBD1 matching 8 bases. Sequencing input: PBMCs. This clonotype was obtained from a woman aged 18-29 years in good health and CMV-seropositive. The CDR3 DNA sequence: TGTGCCAGCAGACGTGGTCAGGGGGCCACTGGAAACACCATATATTTT. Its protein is CASRRGQGATGNTIYF.